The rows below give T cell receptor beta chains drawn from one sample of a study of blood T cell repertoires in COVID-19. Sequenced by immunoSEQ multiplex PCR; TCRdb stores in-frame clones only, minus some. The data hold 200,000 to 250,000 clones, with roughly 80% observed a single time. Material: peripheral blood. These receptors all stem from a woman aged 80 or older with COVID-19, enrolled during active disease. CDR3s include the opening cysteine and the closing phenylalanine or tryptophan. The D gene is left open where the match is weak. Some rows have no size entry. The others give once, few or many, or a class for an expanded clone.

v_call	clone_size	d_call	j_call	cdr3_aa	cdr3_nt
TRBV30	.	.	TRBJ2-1	CAWSERMDEQFF	TGTGCCTGGAGCGAGCGGATGGATGAGCAGTTCTTC
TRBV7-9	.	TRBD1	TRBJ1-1	CASSSLGQGSTEAFF	TGTGCCAGCAGCTCTTTGGGACAGGGGTCTACTGAAGCTTTCTTT
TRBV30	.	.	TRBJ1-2	CAWSVNLRTASGYTF	TGTGCCTGGAGTGTAAATCTTAGGACAGCGAGCGGCTACACCTTC
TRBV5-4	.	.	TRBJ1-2	CASTGGYGYTF	TGTGCCAGCACGGGGGGCTATGGCTACACCTTC
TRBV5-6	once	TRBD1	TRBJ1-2	CASSLPRDRRYYGYTF	TGTGCCAGCAGCTTGCCCCGGGACAGGAGATACTATGGCTACACCTTC
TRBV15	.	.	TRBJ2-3	CATSSRAGRLVLQYF	TGTGCCACCAGCAGCCGGGCGGGCCGATTGGTATTGCAGTATTTT
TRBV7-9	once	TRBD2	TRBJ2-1	CASSPTSGRANEQFF	TGTGCCAGCAGCCCGACTAGCGGGAGGGCCAATGAGCAGTTCTTC
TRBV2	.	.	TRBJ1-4	CASRSSPNEKLFF	TGTGCCAGCAGGTCTTCCCCGAATGAAAAACTGTTTTTT
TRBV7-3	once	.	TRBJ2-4	CASSYGSAGKNIQYF	TGTGCCAGCAGCTACGGATCCGCGGGCAAAAACATTCAGTACTTC
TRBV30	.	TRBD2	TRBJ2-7	CAWNAGGSYEQYF	TGTGCCTGGAACGCGGGGGGGTCCTACGAGCAGTACTTC
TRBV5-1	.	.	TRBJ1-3	CASSRGTEISGNTIYF	TGCGCCAGCAGCCGGGGGACGGAGATCTCTGGAAACACCATATATTTT
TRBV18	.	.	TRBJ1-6	CASSPTPADSPLHF	TGTGCCAGCTCACCAACCCCCGCGGATTCACCCCTCCACTTT
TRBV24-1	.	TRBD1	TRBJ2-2	CATKGQGDTGELFF	TGTGCCACCAAGGGACAGGGGGACACCGGGGAGCTGTTTTTT
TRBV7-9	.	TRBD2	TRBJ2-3	CASSALGKAGDTDTQYF	TGTGCCAGCAGCGCCCTTGGAAAAGCGGGGGATACAGATACGCAGTATTTT
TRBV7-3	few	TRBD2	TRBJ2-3	CASSEGLVVDTQYF	TGTGCCAGCAGCGAAGGACTAGTTGTAGATACGCAGTATTTT
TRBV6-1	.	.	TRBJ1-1	CASSEQGRNTEAFF	TGTGCCAGCAGTGAACAGGGGAGGAACACTGAAGCTTTCTTT
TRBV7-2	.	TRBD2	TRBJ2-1	CASSLPSTSGAANEQFF	TGTGCCAGCAGCTTACCTTCTACTAGCGGGGCCGCCAATGAGCAGTTCTTC
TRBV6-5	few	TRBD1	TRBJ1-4	CASIGTGTGGEKLFF	TGTGCCAGCATCGGAACCGGGACAGGGGGAGAAAAACTGTTTTTT
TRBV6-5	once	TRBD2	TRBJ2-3	CASRPGLAGTQYF	TGTGCCAGCAGGCCTGGACTAGCAGGAACGCAGTATTTT
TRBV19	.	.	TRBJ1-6	CASSLPGGDSPLHF	TGTGCCAGTAGTTTACCCGGGGGGGATTCACCCCTCCACTTT
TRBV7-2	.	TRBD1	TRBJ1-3	CASSLAGTAISGNTIYF	TGTGCCAGCAGCTTAGCTGGGACAGCGATCTCTGGAAACACCATATATTTT
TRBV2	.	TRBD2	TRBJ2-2	CASSDRRGGEPLGELFF	TGTGCCAGCAGTGATCGGCGGGGGGGCGAACCTCTCGGGGAGCTGTTTTTT
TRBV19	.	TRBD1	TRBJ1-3	CASRRQGSGNTIYF	TGTGCCAGTAGAAGACAGGGTTCGGGAAACACCATATATTTT
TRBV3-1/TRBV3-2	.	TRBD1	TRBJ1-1	CASSQESLGQGQVEAFF	TGTGCCAGCAGCCAAGAATCTTTAGGACAGGGGCAGGTTGAAGCTTTCTTT
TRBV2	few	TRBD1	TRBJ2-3	CASSRQGASTDTQYF	TGTGCCAGCAGTCGACAGGGGGCTAGCACAGATACGCAGTATTTT
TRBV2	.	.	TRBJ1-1	CASTRAGGLTLNTEAFF	TGTGCCAGCACCCGAGCCGGGGGACTAACCCTGAACACTGAAGCTTTCTTT
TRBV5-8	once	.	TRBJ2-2	CASSLLGQGRGELFF	TGTGCCAGCAGCTTGTTGGGTCAGGGGCGCGGGGAGCTGTTTTTT
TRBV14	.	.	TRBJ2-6	CASSYSGANVLTF	TGTGCCAGCAGCTACTCTGGGGCCAACGTCCTGACTTTC
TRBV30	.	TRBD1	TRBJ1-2	CAWEMTGYGYTF	TGTGCCTGGGAGATGACAGGGTATGGCTACACCTTC
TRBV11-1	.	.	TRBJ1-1	CASSLDRATEAFF	TGTGCCAGCAGCTTAGACAGGGCAACTGAAGCTTTCTTT
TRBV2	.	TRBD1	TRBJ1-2	CASTTVTGDRKDGYTF	TGTGCCAGCACAACGGTGACGGGGGACAGAAAAGACGGCTACACCTTC
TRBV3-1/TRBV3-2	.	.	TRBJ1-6	CASSQDSVNSPLHF	TGTGCCAGCAGCCAAGATTCGGTGAATTCACCCCTCCACTTT
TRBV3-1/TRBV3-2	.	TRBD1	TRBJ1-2	CASSQGGVRGSGYTF	TGTGCCAGCAGCCAAGGCGGAGTCAGGGGGTCTGGCTACACCTTC
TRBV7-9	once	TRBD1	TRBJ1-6	CASSLGQGAFNSPLHF	TGTGCCAGCAGCTTGGGACAGGGAGCGTTCAATTCACCCCTCCACTTT
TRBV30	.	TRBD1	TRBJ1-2	CASTQGGGYTF	TGTGCCTCCACCCAGGGGGGTGGCTACACCTTC
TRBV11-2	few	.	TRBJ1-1	CASRYWGGKSEAFF	TGTGCCAGCAGATATTGGGGGGGAAAGAGCGAAGCTTTCTTT
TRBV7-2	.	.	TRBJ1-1	CASSSLQGHTEAFF	TGTGCCAGCAGCTCTCTCCAGGGTCACACTGAAGCTTTCTTT
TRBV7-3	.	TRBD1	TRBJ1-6	CASSRTGQGSPLHF	TGTGCCAGCAGCAGGACAGGGCAGGGCTCACCCCTCCACTTT
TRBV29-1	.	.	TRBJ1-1	CSVGRQTMNTEAFF	TGCAGCGTTGGCAGACAGACCATGAACACTGAAGCTTTCTTT
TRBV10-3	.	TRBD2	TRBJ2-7	CAISDLAGPREEQYF	TGTGCCATCAGTGATCTAGCGGGGCCGCGGGAGGAGCAGTACTTC
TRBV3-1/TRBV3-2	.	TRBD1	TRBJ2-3	CASSQERTGQGLARRVLDTQYF	TGTGCCAGCAGCCAGGAAAGGACAGGGCAAGGCCTAGCGAGACGAGTTTTGGATACGCAGTATTTT
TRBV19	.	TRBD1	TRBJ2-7	CASSITGEYEQYF	TGTGCCAGTAGTATCACAGGGGAATACGAGCAGTACTTC
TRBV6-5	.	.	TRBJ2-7	CASKRAPSSYEQYF	TGTGCCAGCAAGCGAGCGCCAAGCTCCTACGAGCAGTACTTC
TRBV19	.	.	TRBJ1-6	CASSIGGAKGLNSPLHF	TGTGCCAGTAGTATAGGTGGGGCGAAAGGCCTTAATTCACCCCTCCACTTT
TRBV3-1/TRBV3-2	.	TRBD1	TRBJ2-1	CASSLLGTGRWNEQFF	TGTGCCAGCAGCCTCCTTGGGACAGGGAGGTGGAATGAGCAGTTCTTC
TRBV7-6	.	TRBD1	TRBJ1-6	CASSSTGTENNSPLHF	TGTGCCAGCAGCTCCACCGGGACAGAAAATAATTCACCCCTCCACTTT
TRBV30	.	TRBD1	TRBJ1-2	CAWRGGAAYGGYTF	TGTGCCTGGAGAGGGGGCGCGGCTTACGGTGGCTACACCTTC
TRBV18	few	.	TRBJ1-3	CASSPLGTAAGPISGNTIYF	TGTGCCAGCTCACCACTTGGGACGGCGGCGGGGCCCATCTCTGGAAACACCATATATTTT
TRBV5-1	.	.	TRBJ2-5	CASRGQLSGETQYF	TGCGCCAGCAGGGGACAGCTCAGCGGGGAGACCCAGTACTTC
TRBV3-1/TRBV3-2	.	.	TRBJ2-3	CASSPHPGTQYF	TGTGCCAGCAGCCCGCATCCCGGTACGCAGTATTTT
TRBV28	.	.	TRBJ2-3	CASSRTYTDTQYF	TGTGCCAGCAGTCGGACATACACAGATACGCAGTATTTT
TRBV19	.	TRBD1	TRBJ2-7	CASSIDTGETYEQYF	TGTGCCAGTAGTATAGATACAGGGGAGACCTACGAGCAGTACTTC
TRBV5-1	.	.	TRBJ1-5	CASSPGIEGQPQHF	TGCGCCAGCAGTCCCGGGATCGAGGGACAGCCCCAGCATTTT
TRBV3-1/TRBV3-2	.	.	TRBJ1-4	CASSHSSPTNEKLFF	TGTGCCAGCAGCCACTCGTCCCCAACTAATGAAAAACTGTTTTTT
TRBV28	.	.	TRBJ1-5	CASRVMLQPQHF	TGTGCCAGCAGGGTCATGCTACAGCCCCAGCATTTT
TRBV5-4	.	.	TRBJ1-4	CASSPSGGGDEKLFF	TGTGCCAGCAGCCCCTCGGGGGGGGGAGATGAAAAACTGTTTTTT
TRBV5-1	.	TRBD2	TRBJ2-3	CASSLGTSGVTDTQYF	TGCGCCAGCAGCCTCGGGACTAGCGGGGTCACAGATACGCAGTATTTT
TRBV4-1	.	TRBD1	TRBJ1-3	CASSLTGTPNFGNTIYF	TGCGCCAGCAGCCTGACAGGGACCCCGAACTTTGGAAACACCATATATTTT
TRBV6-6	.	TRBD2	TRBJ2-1	CASSRTLAGGIGRNEQFF	TGTGCCAGCAGCCGAACACTAGCGGGAGGGATCGGGCGCAATGAGCAGTTCTTC
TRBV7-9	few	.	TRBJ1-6	CASSLGQWFSPLHF	TGTGCCAGCAGCTTAGGACAGTGGTTCTCACCCCTCCACTTT